This paragraph reports one TCR beta chain. This record belongs to a study of CXCR3-negative and CXCR3-positive naive CD8 T cells. The CDR3 contains 15 residues. From germline, CDR1 is LNHDA and CDR2 SQIVND (reference sequence). Libraries were UMI-labeled 5' RACE TRB cDNA. From its re-call of the 5' RACE reads, TCRdb lists each CDR3 protein once, without DNA. This repertoire comprises about 90,000 distinct CDR3 sequences; its ten largest clones make up 1.1%. The source material was naive CXCR3- CD8+ T cells from blood. The subset here: CD45RO-CCR7+CD27+CD95- naive CD8+ T cells lacking CXCR3 (TNR3-). This clonotype was obtained from a human donor in good health. Some clones in this sample may be carry-over from other donors' samples. The chain links TRBV19 to TRBJ2-1; TCRdb's D gene call, TRBD1, goes unchecked for lack of DNA. The chain's CDR3 is CANSNRDQWDNEQFF.